Below are 28 T cell receptor beta chains sequenced from a single sample in a study of blood T cell repertoires in COVID-19. TCRdb keeps only in-frame clones here, not all; method: immunoSEQ multiplex PCR. The sample lists approximately 100,000 clones; 85% were seen once. Sequenced input: peripheral blood. Receptors originate from an older woman with active or convalescent COVID-19.

This sequence joins TRBV7-6 and TRBJ2-3, with TRBD1 as a possible D gene (5 bases). Germline assignment: CDR1 SGHVS and CDR2 FNYEAQ. The length of the CDR3 is 15 residues. The ends were cut back, 3 bases at V and 2 bases at J, with 12 bases in the middle. CDR3 amino acids: CASSFGQGFTDTQYF. The CDR3 coding sequence is TGTGCCAGCAGCTTTGGTCAGGGCTTCACAGATACGCAGTATTTT.

The CDR3, as DNA: TGTGCCACCATGCGGAGCGGGAGGGCAGATACGCAGTATTTT. Translation: CATMRSGRADTQYF. The V call is TRBV24-1, the J call TRBJ2-3; 10 bases agree with TRBD2. V was clipped by 8 bases and J by 4 bases; unmatched bases: 5. The CDR3 is 14 amino acids. Germline CDR1 is KGHDR and CDR2 is SFDVKD.

The genes are TRBV2 and TRBJ1-5; D is possibly TRBD1 (6 bases). This CDR3 spans 15 amino acids. Per germline, CDR1 SNHLY and CDR2 FYNNEI. V lost 6 bases and J 3 bases, leaving 15 bases between the germline ends. CDR3 protein: CASSPTYRDNQPQHF. The CDR3 DNA reads as TGTGCCAGCAGCCCAACCTACAGGGACAATCAGCCCCAGCATTTT.

The J gene is TRBJ2-7, the V gene TRBV5-1, with a tentative D call TRBD1 (5 bases). The germline V gene has CDR1 SGHRS and CDR2 YFSETQ. The CDR3 sequence is 15 residues long. Trimming left V 3 bases short and J 0 bases short, with 13 bases between. The CDR3 bases are TGCGCCAGCAGCTCAGGGTTCCGAAGCTCCTACGAGCAGTACTTC. Amino acids: CASSSGFRSSYEQYF.

The chain recombines TRBV25-1 with TRBJ2-5; D ambiguous. Trimming took off 2 bases at V and 5 bases at J, with 12 bases between the two ends. Germline V gives CDR1 MGHDK, CDR2 SYGVNS. There are 14 residues in the CDR3. The CDR3 sequence is CASSERPGRETQYF. The CDR3 DNA is TGTGCCAGCAGTGAAAGGCCAGGCCGGGAGACCCAGTACTTC.

This chain links TRBV28 with TRBJ1-5, with TRBD1 matching 7 bases. With V trimmed by 3 bases and J by 3 bases, 2 bases remained unmatched. The CDR3 contains 14 residues. CDR1 MDHEN and CDR2 SYDVKM come from the germline V gene. The CDR3 DNA is TGTGCCAGCAGTTTCGGACAGGCCAATCAGCCCCAGCATTTT. Its translation: CASSFGQANQPQHF. Variable domain in full (rest from reference TRBV28 and TRBJ1-5): DVKVTQSSRYLVKRTGEKVFLECVQDMDHENMFWYRQDPGLGLRLIYFSYDVKMKEKGDIPEGYSVSREKKERFSLILESASTNQTSMYLCASSFGQANQPQHFGDGTRLSIL.

The J gene is TRBJ1-1, the V gene TRBV5-1, with 11 bases matching TRBD1. The germline CDR1 and CDR2 sequences are SGHRS and YFSETQ. CDR3 size: 18 residues. Unmatched junction bases numbered 14, after V lost 4 bases and J lost 3 bases. The CDR3 coding sequence is TGCGCCAGCAGCCCCGACCGGGACAGGGGGGTTAGGGACACTGAAGCTTTCTTT. The encoded protein is CASSPDRDRGVRDTEAFF.

This clone was detected once. The V gene is TRBV7-8, the J gene TRBJ2-6; D not resolved. The germline V gene has CDR1 SGHVS and CDR2 FQNEAQ. The germline V and J ends were trimmed by 0 bases and 1 base, with 7 bases remaining between them. The CDR3 sequence is 16 residues long. CDR3 residues: CASSLASGSGANVLTF. The CDR3 DNA follows: TGTGCCAGCAGCTTAGCGTCCGGGTCTGGGGCCAACGTCCTGACTTTC.

This clone was counted once. CDR3 DNA sequence: TGTGCCAGCAGCTTACCAAACGGCGGCAGGGGGAACACTGAAGCTTTCTTT. Residues: CASSLPNGGRGNTEAFF. V and J are TRBV11-3 and TRBJ1-1, with D possibly TRBD1 on 6 matching bases. V shed 2 bases and J shed 1 base, with 17 bases lying between them. This CDR3 contains 17 residues. Germline V CDR1 and CDR2: SGHNT, YENEEA.

The V and J genes are TRBV7-2 and TRBJ2-7, with TRBD1 identical over 8 bases. Germline assignment: CDR1 SGHTA and CDR2 FQGNSA. With V trimmed by 6 bases and J by 5 bases, 9 bases remained unmatched. The CDR3 sequence is 14 residues long. This chain's CDR3 is CASRRQGALNEQYF. The CDR3 DNA reads as TGTGCCAGCAGACGGCAGGGGGCTTTAAACGAGCAGTACTTC.

The CDR3 DNA is TGCGCCAGCAGCTTGGACAGGGGGCGAGATACGCAGTATTTT. Residues: CASSLDRGRDTQYF. V is TRBV5-1 and J is TRBJ2-3, with TRBD1 matching 9 bases. The V segment lost 0 bases and the J segment 5 bases; nucleotides outside the gene matches: 1. The CDR3 spans 14 residues. The V gene's germline CDR1 is SGHRS and CDR2 YFSETQ.

The genes are TRBV3-1 (or the pseudogene TRBV3-2) and TRBJ2-1; D gene ambiguous. This CDR3 is built from 13 residues. V was cut by 0 bases and J by 9 bases, with 9 bases left in between. CDR1 and CDR2 (germline): LGHDT, YNNKEL (reference sequence). The CDR3 here is CASSQDSSSEQFF. The CDR3 nucleotides are TGTGCCAGCAGCCAAGACAGTTCCAGTGAGCAGTTCTTC.

The chain recombines TRBV10-1 with TRBJ2-1; D unclear. V lost 0 bases to trimming and J lost 5 bases, with 20 bases between them. The CDR3 runs to 18 residues. Germline loops: CDR1 WNHNN, CDR2 SYGVQD (reference sequence). CDR3 region: CASSESEHSSPAHNEQFF. CDR3 sequence (DNA): TGCGCCAGCAGTGAGTCGGAACACAGTTCCCCCGCCCACAATGAGCAGTTCTTC.

The CDR3 DNA reads TGTGCCAGCAGTTTCCGCGAGACGCAGTATTTT. Translating it yields CASSFRETQYF. The chain combines TRBV12-3 or TRBV12-4 with TRBJ2-3, with D uncertain. V gave up 3 bases and J gave up 9 bases, with 7 bases separating them. The CDR3 is 11 amino acids.

This clone was seen only a few times. The CDR3 loop is CATSDPTGGGETQYF. Written as DNA, the CDR3 is TGTGCCACCAGTGACCCGACAGGGGGAGGCGAGACCCAGTACTTC. V is TRBV24-1 and J is TRBJ2-5, with 9 bases that match TRBD1. Trimming took 4 bases from V and 5 from J; bases not matched to a gene: 7. This CDR3 comprises 15 residues. In germline, CDR1 is KGHDR, CDR2 SFDVKD.

The V and J genes are TRBV11-2 and TRBJ2-1; no firm D call. V lost 1 base and J lost 4, with 8 bases in between. CDR1 is SGHAT, CDR2 FQNNGV, per germline. The CDR3 covers 14 residues. CDR3 nucleotides: TGTGCCAGCAGCTTAGTTGGCGGTTACAATGAGCAGTTCTTC. It is translated as CASSLVGGYNEQFF.

This clone was counted a single time. The gene calls are TRBV28 and TRBJ1-1, with D unresolved. CDR1 and CDR2 (germline): MDHEN, SYDVKM. The CDR3 sequence is 11 residues long. With 4 bases removed from V and 5 bases from J, the gap between germline ends came to 5 bases. CDR3: CASSSSTEAFF. CDR3 sequence (DNA): TGTGCCAGCAGTTCCTCTACTGAAGCTTTCTTT. The full variable domain, its missing parts supplied by reference TRBV28 and TRBJ1-1, is DVKVTQSSRYLVKRTGEKVFLECVQDMDHENMFWYRQDPGLGLRLIYFSYDVKMKEKGDIPEGYSVSREKKERFSLILESASTNQTSMYLCASSSSTEAFFGQGTRLTVV.

The rearrangement joins TRBV28 to TRBJ2-7, with 11 bases fitting TRBD1. CDR3 size: 16 residues. V lost 6 bases and J lost 5; bases outside the gene matches: 12. The germline CDR1 and CDR2 sequences are MDHEN and SYDVKM. CDR3 protein: CASRPFLGTGGNEQYF. In DNA, the CDR3 is TGTGCCAGCAGACCCTTCCTCGGGACAGGGGGTAACGAGCAGTACTTC.

This clone has only a few counts. V and J are TRBV28 and TRBJ1-2; D remains ambiguous. V lost 4 bases and J lost 1, with 16 bases in between. Germline CDR1 and CDR2: MDHEN and SYDVKM. This CDR3 is 16 amino acids long. The CDR3 nucleotides read TGTGCCAGCAGTTCATCGGTAGTCGTCGGTAACTATGGCTACACCTTC. Translating gives CASSSSVVVGNYGYTF.

The J gene is TRBJ1-2, the V gene TRBV24-1; D perhaps matches TRBD1 (5 bases). In germline, CDR1 is KGHDR, CDR2 SFDVKD. Trimming left V 5 bases short and J 0 bases short, with 18 bases between. This CDR3 region has 17 residues. CDR3 residues: CATSGPPYRTTNYGYTF. CDR3 nucleotides: TGTGCCACCAGTGGGCCCCCTTACAGGACTACTAACTATGGCTACACCTTC.

The V gene is TRBV6-2 or TRBV6-3, the J gene TRBJ2-5; D may be TRBD2 (6 bases). Looked up from germline, CDR1 is MNHEY and CDR2 is SVGEGT. The V end lost 5 bases, the J end lost 5 bases, and 21 bases lay between the germline ends. The CDR3 has 16 residues. DNA for the CDR3: TGTGCCAGCAGTCCCGGGGGACGGGGAATGGGTGAGACCCAGTACTTC. This translates into CASSPGGRGMGETQYF.

V gene TRBV15 combines with J gene TRBJ1-2, with 9 bases lining up with TRBD1. The junction had 7 bases not matched to a gene; V was cut back by 0 bases and J by 8 bases. CDR1 is LNHNV, CDR2 YYDKDF, per germline (reference sequence). The CDR3 runs to 15 residues. This chain's CDR3 is CATSRDTGGAGGYTF. Here the CDR3 DNA reads TGTGCCACCAGCAGAGATACAGGGGGCGCGGGAGGCTACACCTTC.

The chain joins TRBV19 to TRBJ1-5; the match to TRBD1 covers 7 bases. Germline CDR1 and CDR2: LNHDA and SQIVND (reference sequence). V lost 5 bases to trimming and J lost 6 bases; unmatched junction nucleotides: 7. The CDR3 is 14 residues long. The CDR3 reads CASSATGDSQPQHF. DNA for the CDR3: TGTGCCAGTAGTGCCACAGGGGATAGTCAGCCCCAGCATTTT.

The chain is built from TRBV3-1 (or the pseudogene TRBV3-2) and TRBJ1-4; no definite D call. The CDR3 is 13 residues long. V lost 3 bases and J 8 bases, leaving 10 bases between the germline ends. CDR1 is LGHDT, CDR2 YNNKEL, per germline (reference sequence). Here the CDR3 reads CASSQGLTEKLFF. Here the CDR3 DNA reads TGTGCCAGCAGCCAGGGCCTAACCGAAAAACTGTTTTTT.

V and J are TRBV5-6 and TRBJ1-6, with D possibly TRBD1 on 6 matching bases. CDR1 is SGHDT, CDR2 YYEEEE, per germline. The CDR3 spans 17 residues. Trimming cost V 3 bases and J 0 bases, with 13 bases left between them. The CDR3 region is CASSWGGLSSYNSPLHF. Here the CDR3 DNA reads TGTGCCAGCAGCTGGGGGGGCCTCAGCTCCTATAATTCACCCCTCCACTTT.

CDR3: CATSPGTAPPNTEAFF. The DNA for the CDR3 is TGTGCCACCAGCCCCGGGACAGCCCCACCGAACACTGAAGCTTTCTTT. The chain has TRBV24-1 and TRBJ1-1, with TRBD1 identical over 7 bases. The ends lost 7 bases at V and 1 base at J; junction bases unmatched: 11. The CDR3 is 16 residues long. CDR1 is KGHDR, CDR2 SFDVKD, per germline.

This chain joins TRBV2 and TRBJ2-1, with 10 bases aligning to TRBD2. V was clipped by 4 bases and J by 2 bases; unmatched bases: 2. This CDR3 is built from 15 residues. Germline values: CDR1 SNHLY, CDR2 FYNNEI. For the CDR3, the DNA is TGTGCCAGCAGTGCTAGCGGGGGCGCCTACAATGAGCAGTTCTTC. This translates into CASSASGGAYNEQFF. Full variable domain (missing parts from reference TRBV2 and TRBJ2-1): EPEVTQTPSHQVTQMGQEVILRCVPISNHLYFYWYRQILGQKVEFLVSFYNNEISEKSEIFDDQFSVERPDGSNFTLKIRSTKLEDSAMYFCASSASGGAYNEQFFGPGTRLTVL.

The chain links TRBV2 to TRBJ1-5; TRBD1 aligns across 7 bases. J lost 4 bases, V lost 4 bases, and 7 bases had no gene match. Germline values: CDR1 SNHLY, CDR2 FYNNEI. The CDR3 sequence is 15 residues long. The CDR3 is CASSGSGTENQPQHF. The CDR3 bases are TGTGCCAGCAGTGGATCGGGGACAGAGAATCAGCCCCAGCATTTT.